The 12 T cell receptor beta chains reported below all come from one sample, sequenced in a study of blood T cell repertoires in COVID-19. TCRdb's table, derived via immunoSEQ multiplex PCR, lists solely in-frame clones and lacks some. The profile shows 200,000 to 250,000 clones, 80% to 85% of them singletons. Material for sequencing was PBMCs or T cells enriched from blood (not recorded which). The source of these receptors is a woman aged 40-49 years who had recovered from COVID-19.

CDR3 nucleotides: TGTGCCAGCAGTTTAGATTTGCCCCGGGGAGTAGGTGGCTACACCTTC. Translated, it gives CASSLDLPRGVGGYTF. The chain recombines TRBV28 with TRBJ1-2, with unresolved D. Trimming removed 2 bases at V and 7 bases at J, with 20 bases between. The CDR3 is 16 amino acids. Per germline, CDR1 MDHEN and CDR2 SYDVKM.

The chain uses TRBV18 and TRBJ2-1, with D perhaps TRBD2 (5 bases). Trimming took off 2 bases at V and 7 bases at J, with 12 bases between the two ends. Per germline, CDR1 KGHSH and CDR2 LQKENI. The CDR3 totals 14 residues. The DNA of the CDR3 is TGTGCCAGCTCACCAGGGGAGCGGCCGAATGAGCAGTTCTTC. As protein: CASSPGERPNEQFF. Full variable domain (rest looked up from reference TRBV18 and TRBJ2-1): NAGVMQNPRHLVRRRGQEARLRCSPMKGHSHVYWYRQLPEEGLKFMVYLQKENIIDESGMPKERFSAEFPKEGPSILRIQQVVRGDSAAYFCASSPGERPNEQFFGPGTRLTVL.

This chain connects TRBV21-1 to TRBJ2-3; the tabulated D call, TRBD1, remains unverified against the DNA. TRBV21-1 is a pseudogene. This CDR3 comprises 15 residues. The CDR3: CASSKMGQASDTQYF. CDR3 DNA: TGTGCCAGCAGCAAAATGGGTCAGGCGTCAGATACGCAGTATTTT.

The chain employs TRBV7-3 and TRBJ2-2; TRBD2 aligns across 10 bases. Germline CDR1 reads SGHTA; CDR2 reads FQGTGA. This CDR3 has 20 amino acids. V gave up 6 bases and J gave up 4 bases; unmatched junction bases: 20. DNA of the CDR3: TGTGCCAGCAGGGTGGGGTGGGCTAGCGGGAGCCCAGTCCCCACCGGGGAGCTGTTTTTT. Translation gives CASRVGWASGSPVPTGELFF.

V is TRBV25-1 and J is TRBJ2-5, with TRBD1 matching 7 bases. V was pared by 6 bases and J by 2 bases, with 6 bases of the junction left unmatched. The CDR3 consists of 14 residues. From germline, CDR1 is MGHDK and CDR2 SYGVNS. The CDR3, as DNA: TGTGCCAGCAGGGGACCGGGACAGCAAGAGACCCAGTACTTC. Translated: CASRGPGQQETQYF.

This chain joins TRBV24-1 and TRBJ2-5, with D tentatively TRBD2 (7 bases). This CDR3 region has 13 residues. Germline-derived CDR1 and CDR2 are KGHDR and SFDVKD. The ends were cut back, 6 bases at V and 5 bases at J, with 12 bases in the middle. CDR3 amino acids: CATSRGARETQYF. DNA for the CDR3: TGTGCCACCAGTCGGGGGGCGAGGGAGACCCAGTACTTC.

The J gene is TRBJ2-2, the V gene TRBV28; 9 bases agree with TRBD1. This CDR3 contains 15 residues. Germline V CDR1 and CDR2: MDHEN, SYDVKM. The junction had 7 bases not matched to a gene; V was cut back by 6 bases and J by 5 bases. CDR3 bases: TGTGCCAGCAGCACCGCGGGACAGGGAACCGGGGAGCTGTTTTTT. Encoded protein: CASSTAGQGTGELFF. Complete variable domain (other parts from reference TRBV28 and TRBJ2-2): DVKVTQSSRYLVKRTGEKVFLECVQDMDHENMFWYRQDPGLGLRLIYFSYDVKMKEKGDIPEGYSVSREKKERFSLILESASTNQTSMYLCASSTAGQGTGELFFGEGSRLTVL.

The V call is TRBV6-1, the J call TRBJ1-3; 9 positions match TRBD1. Germline values: CDR1 MNHNS, CDR2 SASEGT. V lost 4 bases, J lost 1 base, and 5 bases stayed unmatched. This CDR3 region has 16 residues. The CDR3, as DNA: TGTGCCAGCAGTGCGGACAGGGGAGTGTCTGGAAACACCATATATTTT. Its protein product is CASSADRGVSGNTIYF.

The chain has TRBV11-2 and TRBJ2-5; 8 bases agree with TRBD1. J was trimmed by 5 bases and V by 6 bases; bases with no gene match: 14. CDR3 length: 16 amino acids. Per the germline V gene, CDR1 is SGHAT and CDR2 is FQNNGV. The chain's CDR3 is CASRSPYQGARETQYF. The CDR3 nucleotides read TGTGCCAGCAGATCCCCATACCAGGGGGCGAGGGAGACCCAGTACTTC.

This sequence joins TRBV11-2 and TRBJ2-3, with D possibly being TRBD1 (6 bases). CDR3 length equals 18 residues. Germline V gene data show CDR1 as SGHAT and CDR2 as FQNNGV. Between the trimmed V and J ends, which lost 2 bases and 2 bases, there was a span of 20 bases. The DNA of the CDR3 is TGTGCCAGCAGCTTAAGTACAGGGATCACCGAATACACAGATACGCAGTATTTT. Encoded protein: CASSLSTGITEYTDTQYF. The full variable domain, with the rest looked up from reference TRBV11-2 and TRBJ2-3, is EAGVAQSPRYKIIEKRQSVAFWCNPISGHATLYWYQQILGQGPKLLIQFQNNGVVDDSQLPKDRFSAERLKGVDSTLKIQPAKLEDSAVYLCASSLSTGITEYTDTQYFGPGTRLTVL.

This clone was seen just once. This chain links TRBV29-1 with TRBJ1-5; tentative D call: TRBD1 (6 bases). With 4 bases removed from V and 2 bases from J, the gap between germline ends came to 9 bases. The CDR3 totals 13 residues. CDR1 SQVTM and CDR2 ANQGSEA come from the germline V gene. CDR3 region: CSVGTERNQPQHF. The CDR3 DNA is TGCAGCGTTGGGACAGAGCGCAATCAGCCCCAGCATTTT.

V gene TRBV28 combines with J gene TRBJ1-2, with D possibly matching TRBD1 (6 bases). This CDR3 spans 13 amino acids. Germline CDR1 reads MDHEN; CDR2 reads SYDVKM. V was cut by 6 bases and J by 0 bases, with 8 bases left in between. In nucleotides, the CDR3 is TGTGCCAGCAGGGACAGTTCTAACTATGGCTACACCTTC. It yields the protein CASRDSSNYGYTF.